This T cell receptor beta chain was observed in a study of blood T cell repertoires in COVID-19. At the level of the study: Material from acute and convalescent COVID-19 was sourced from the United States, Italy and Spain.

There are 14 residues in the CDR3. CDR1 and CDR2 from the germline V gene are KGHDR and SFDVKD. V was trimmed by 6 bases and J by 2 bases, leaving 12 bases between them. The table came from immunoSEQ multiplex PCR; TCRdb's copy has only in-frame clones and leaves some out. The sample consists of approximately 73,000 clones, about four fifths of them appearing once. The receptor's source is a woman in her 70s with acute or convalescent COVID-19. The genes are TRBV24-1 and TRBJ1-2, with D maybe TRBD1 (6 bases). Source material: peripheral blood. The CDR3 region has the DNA TGTGCCACCAGTATGGGACACACGAACTATGGCTACACCTTC. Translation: CATSMGHTNYGYTF.